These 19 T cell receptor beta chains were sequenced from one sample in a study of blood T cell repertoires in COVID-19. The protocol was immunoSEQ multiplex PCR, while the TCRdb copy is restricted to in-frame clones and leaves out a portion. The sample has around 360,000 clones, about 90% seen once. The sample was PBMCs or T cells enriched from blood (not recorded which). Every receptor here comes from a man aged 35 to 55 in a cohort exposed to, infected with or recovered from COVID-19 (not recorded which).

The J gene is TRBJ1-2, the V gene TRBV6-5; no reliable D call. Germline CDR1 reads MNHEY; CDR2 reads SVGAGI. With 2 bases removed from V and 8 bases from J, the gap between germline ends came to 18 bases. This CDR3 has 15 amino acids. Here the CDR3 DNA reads TGTGCCAGCAGTTACCTTCGAGCAGGAGCGGAGGGCTACACCTTC. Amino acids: CASSYLRAGAEGYTF.

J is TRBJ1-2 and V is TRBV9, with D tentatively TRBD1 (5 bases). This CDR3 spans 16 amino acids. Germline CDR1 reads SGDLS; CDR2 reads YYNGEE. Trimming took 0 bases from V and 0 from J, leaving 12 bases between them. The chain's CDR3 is CASSVARAGSNYGYTF. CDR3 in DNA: TGTGCCAGCAGCGTAGCGCGAGCAGGGTCTAACTATGGCTACACCTTC.

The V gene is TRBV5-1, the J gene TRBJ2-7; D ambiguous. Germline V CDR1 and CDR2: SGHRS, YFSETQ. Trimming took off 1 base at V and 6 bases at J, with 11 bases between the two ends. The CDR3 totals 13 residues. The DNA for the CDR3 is TGCGCCAGCAGCTTGTTACAGTCACGCGAGCAGTACTTC. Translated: CASSLLQSREQYF.

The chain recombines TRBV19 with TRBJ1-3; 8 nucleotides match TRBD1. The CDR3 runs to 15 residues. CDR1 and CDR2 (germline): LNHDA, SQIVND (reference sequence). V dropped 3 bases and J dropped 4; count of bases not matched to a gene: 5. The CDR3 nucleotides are TGTGCCAGTAGTATTGGACAGGGAAACGGAAACACCATATATTTT. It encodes CASSIGQGNGNTIYF.

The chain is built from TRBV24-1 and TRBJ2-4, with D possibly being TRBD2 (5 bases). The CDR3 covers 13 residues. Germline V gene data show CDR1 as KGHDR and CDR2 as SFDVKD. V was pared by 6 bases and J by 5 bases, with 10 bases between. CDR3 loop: CATSKHGENIQYF. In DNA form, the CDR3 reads TGTGCCACCAGTAAACACGGGGAAAACATTCAGTACTTC.

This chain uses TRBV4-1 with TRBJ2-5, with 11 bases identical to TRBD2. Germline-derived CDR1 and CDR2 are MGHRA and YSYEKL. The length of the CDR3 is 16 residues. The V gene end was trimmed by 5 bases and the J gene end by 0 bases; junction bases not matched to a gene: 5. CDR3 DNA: TGCGCCAGCAGCAAAGGACTAGCGGGCCACCAAGAGACCCAGTACTTC. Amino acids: CASSKGLAGHQETQYF.

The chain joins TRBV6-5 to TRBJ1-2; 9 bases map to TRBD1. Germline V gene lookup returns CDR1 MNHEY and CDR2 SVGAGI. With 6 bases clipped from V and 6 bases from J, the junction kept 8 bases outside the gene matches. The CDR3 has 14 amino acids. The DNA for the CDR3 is TGTGCCAGCAGCTTTGGGACAGGGAACGATGGCTACACCTTC. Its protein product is CASSFGTGNDGYTF.

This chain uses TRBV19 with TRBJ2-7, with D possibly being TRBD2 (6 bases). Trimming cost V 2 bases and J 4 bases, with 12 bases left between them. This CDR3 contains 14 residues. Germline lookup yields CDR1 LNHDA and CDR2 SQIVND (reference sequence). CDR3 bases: TGTGCCAGTAGTATACCCGGGAGCTCGTACGAGCAGTACTTC. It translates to CASSIPGSSYEQYF.

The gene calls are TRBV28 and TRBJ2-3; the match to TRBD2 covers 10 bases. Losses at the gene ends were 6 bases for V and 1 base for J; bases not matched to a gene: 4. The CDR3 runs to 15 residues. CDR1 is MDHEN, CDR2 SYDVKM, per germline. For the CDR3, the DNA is TGTGCCAGCAGATACGGGACTAGCGGCACAGATACGCAGTATTTT. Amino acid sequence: CASRYGTSGTDTQYF. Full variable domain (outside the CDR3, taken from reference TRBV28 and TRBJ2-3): DVKVTQSSRYLVKRTGEKVFLECVQDMDHENMFWYRQDPGLGLRLIYFSYDVKMKEKGDIPEGYSVSREKKERFSLILESASTNQTSMYLCASRYGTSGTDTQYFGPGTRLTVL.

The CDR3 region has the DNA TGCGCCAGCAGCCAAGGACAGGGCAGATCCTACGAGCAGTACTTC. Amino acid sequence: CASSQGQGRSYEQYF. The chain employs TRBV4-1 and TRBJ2-7, with 7 bases lining up with TRBD1. Germline values: CDR1 MGHRA, CDR2 YSYEKL. The CDR3 runs 15 residues. After removal of 1 base from V and 1 base from J, the junction contained 4 bases not matched to a gene.

CDR3 sequence reads: CASSPGTSDSTDTQYF. The CDR3 DNA is TGTGCCAGCAGCCCCGGGACTAGCGATAGCACAGATACGCAGTATTTT. The chain has TRBV7-9 and TRBJ2-3, with 10 bases fitting TRBD2. V shed 5 bases, J shed 0 bases, and the junction held 5 bases outside the gene matches. CDR3 length equals 16 residues. Germline-derived CDR1 and CDR2 are SEHNR and FQNEAQ (reference sequence). Full variable domain (remainder filled in from reference TRBV7-9 and TRBJ2-3): DTGVSQNPRHKITKRGQNVTFRCDPISEHNRLYWYRQTLGQGPEFLTYFQNEAQLEKSRLLSDRFSAERPKGSFSTLEIQRTEQGDSAMYLCASSPGTSDSTDTQYFGPGTRLTVL.

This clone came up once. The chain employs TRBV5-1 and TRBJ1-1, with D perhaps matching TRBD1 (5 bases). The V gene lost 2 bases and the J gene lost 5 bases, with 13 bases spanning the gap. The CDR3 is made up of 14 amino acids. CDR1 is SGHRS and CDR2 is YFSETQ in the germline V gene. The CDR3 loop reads CASSFAQGETEAFF. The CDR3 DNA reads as TGCGCCAGCAGCTTTGCCCAGGGTGAAACTGAAGCTTTCTTT.

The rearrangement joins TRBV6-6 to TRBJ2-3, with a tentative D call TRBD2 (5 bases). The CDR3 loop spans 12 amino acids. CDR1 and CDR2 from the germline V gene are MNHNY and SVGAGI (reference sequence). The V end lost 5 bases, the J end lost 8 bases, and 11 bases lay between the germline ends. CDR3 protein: CASSQLVGTQYF. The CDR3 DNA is TGTGCCAGCAGTCAACTAGTCGGTACGCAGTATTTT.

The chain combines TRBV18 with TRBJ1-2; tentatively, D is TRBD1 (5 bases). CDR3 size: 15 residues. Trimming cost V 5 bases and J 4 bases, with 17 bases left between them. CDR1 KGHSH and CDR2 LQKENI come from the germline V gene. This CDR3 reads CASSSSPTGLYGYTF. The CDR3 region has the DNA TGTGCCAGCTCATCCTCACCTACAGGCCTCTATGGCTACACCTTC.

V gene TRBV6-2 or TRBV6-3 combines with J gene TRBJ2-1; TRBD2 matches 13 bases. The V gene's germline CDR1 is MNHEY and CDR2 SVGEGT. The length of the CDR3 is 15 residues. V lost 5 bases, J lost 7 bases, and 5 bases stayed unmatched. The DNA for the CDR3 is TGTGCCAGCAGTACCGGGACTAGCGGGGTAAATGAGCAGTTCTTC. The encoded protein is CASSTGTSGVNEQFF.

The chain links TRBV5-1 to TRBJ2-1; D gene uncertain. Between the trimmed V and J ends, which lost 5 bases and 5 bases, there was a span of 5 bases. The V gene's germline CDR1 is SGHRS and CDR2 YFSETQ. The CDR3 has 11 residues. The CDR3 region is CASSLNNEQFF. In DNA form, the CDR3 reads TGCGCCAGCAGTTTAAACAATGAGCAGTTCTTC.

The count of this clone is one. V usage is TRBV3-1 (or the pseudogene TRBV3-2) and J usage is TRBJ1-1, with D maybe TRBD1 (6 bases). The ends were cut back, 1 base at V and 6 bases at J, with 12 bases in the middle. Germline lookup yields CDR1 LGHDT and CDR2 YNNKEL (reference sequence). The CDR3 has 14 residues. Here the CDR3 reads CASSQGETGSEAFF. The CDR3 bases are TGTGCCAGCAGCCAAGGCGAGACAGGCTCTGAAGCTTTCTTT.

CDR3 protein: CASSIRGGTGSPNYGYTF. CDR3 coding DNA: TGTGCCAGTAGTATACGGGGAGGGACAGGGAGTCCGAACTATGGCTACACCTTC. The chain uses TRBV19 and TRBJ1-2; 9 bases fit TRBD1. In germline, CDR1 is LNHDA, CDR2 SQIVND (reference sequence). The CDR3 consists of 18 residues. Losses at the gene ends were 2 bases for V and 2 bases for J; bases not matched to a gene: 12.

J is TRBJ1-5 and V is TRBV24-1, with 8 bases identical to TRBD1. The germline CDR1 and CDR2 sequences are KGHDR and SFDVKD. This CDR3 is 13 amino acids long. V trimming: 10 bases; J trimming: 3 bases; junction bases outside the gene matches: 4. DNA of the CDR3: TGTGCCACGCAGGACAGGGACAATCAGCCCCAGCATTTT. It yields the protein CATQDRDNQPQHF.